These 26 T cell receptor beta chains were sequenced from one sample in a study of monozygotic twins with inflammatory bowel disease. TCRdb reanalyzed the 5' RACE reads, giving one entry per CDR3 protein sequence and no DNA. The table counts about 300,000 distinct CDR3 sequences; approximately 5.4% lies in the top ten. The source material was blood. The receptor set was obtained from a human donor with ulcerative colitis or Crohn's disease, or a healthy co-twin of an affected twin (not recorded which).

The chain links TRBV2 to TRBJ2-1. CDR1 and CDR2 from the germline V gene are SNHLY and FYNNEI. The CDR3 runs to 12 residues. The CDR3 sequence is CASSGGKNGQFF.

The CDR3 spells CASSARRITTNEKLFF. The chain is built from TRBV5-6 and TRBJ1-4. The CDR3 has 16 residues. CDR1 and CDR2 from the germline V gene are SGHDT and YYEEEE.

The CDR3 loop reads CASSPRGVSYEQYF. This sequence joins TRBV7-8 and TRBJ2-7; TCRdb's assignment of TRBD1 cannot be checked, as there is no DNA. The CDR3 covers 14 residues. The germline V gene has CDR1 SGHVS and CDR2 FQNEAQ.

The V call is TRBV5-1, the J call TRBJ2-3. This CDR3 spans 13 amino acids. The germline gives CDR1 SGHRS, CDR2 YFSETQ. Here the CDR3 reads CASSFYVADTQYF.

The chain uses TRBV12-3 or TRBV12-4 and TRBJ2-7; TCRdb's D call of TRBD1 is untestable without DNA. The CDR3 runs 14 residues. CDR3 residues: CASSYSGGGYEQYF.

The CDR3 region is CASSLGLKGLAGTDTQYF. This sequence joins TRBV5-1 and TRBJ2-3; with no DNA, the TCRdb D assignment of TRBD2 cannot be verified. Germline lookup yields CDR1 SGHRS and CDR2 YFSETQ. The CDR3 runs to 18 residues.

This chain links TRBV7-3 with TRBJ2-2. Per the germline V gene, CDR1 is SGHTA and CDR2 is FQGTGA. CDR3 length equals 13 residues. The CDR3: CASRAVNTGELFF.

V gene TRBV24-1 combines with J gene TRBJ2-2. The CDR3 consists of 16 residues. Germline values: CDR1 KGHDR, CDR2 SFDVKD. The chain's CDR3 is CATSDFGRTNTGELFF.

The chain is built from TRBV11-3 and TRBJ2-1; TCRdb returns TRBD1, unconfirmable since there is no DNA. CDR3 size: 16 residues. Germline CDR1 is SGHNT and CDR2 is YENEEA. This CDR3 is CASSFTGSRSYNEQFF.

V is TRBV20-1 and J is TRBJ2-7. The CDR3 has 16 amino acids. Per germline, CDR1 DFQATT and CDR2 SNEGSKA (reference sequence). The CDR3 loop is CSARVFDTPKNYEQYF.

The gene calls are TRBV29-1 and TRBJ2-2; TCRdb designates TRBD2, a call that cannot be tested without DNA. The CDR3 covers 17 residues. CDR1 and CDR2 from the germline V gene are SQVTM and ANQGSEA. The CDR3 protein is CSAKTLGATRDTGELFF.

This chain links TRBV4-3 with TRBJ1-2. Germline V CDR1 and CDR2: LGHNA, YSLEER. CDR3 length: 14 amino acids. The CDR3 loop reads CASSQDREGYGYTF.

The chain links TRBV6-5 to TRBJ2-3; as DNA is missing, the TRBD2 call by TCRdb cannot be tested. The CDR3 is 16 residues long. Germline CDR1 reads MNHEY; CDR2 reads SVGAGI. CDR3 sequence: CASSYLASGDTDTQYF.

The chain uses TRBV7-2 and TRBJ1-5. The CDR3 is 12 residues long. Germline V gene sequence: CDR1 SGHTA, CDR2 FQGNSA. The CDR3 spells CASSYSNQPQHF.

V gene TRBV12-3 or TRBV12-4 combines with J gene TRBJ2-5; TCRdb indicates TRBD1, and absent DNA this call remains unverified. The CDR3 loop spans 15 amino acids. CDR3 in amino acids: CASSWWGGYQETQYF.

This chain links TRBV7-9 with TRBJ2-2; the TCRdb D gene call, TRBD1, has no DNA to confirm it. CDR1 and CDR2 from the germline V gene are SEHNR and FQNEAQ (reference sequence). The CDR3 has 14 residues. The chain's CDR3 is CASSSPQGFGELFF.

This chain joins TRBV5-1 and TRBJ1-2; TCRdb names TRBD1, which stays unverified in the absence of DNA. The CDR3 length is 14 residues. Germline V gene data show CDR1 as SGHRS and CDR2 as YFSETQ. CDR3 in amino acids: CASSFQGPLYGYTF.

V and J are TRBV12-3 or TRBV12-4 and TRBJ2-7; TCRdb returns TRBD2, unconfirmable since there is no DNA. CDR3 size: 14 residues. The CDR3 loop reads CASSFGVPSVEQYF.

V gene TRBV29-1 combines with J gene TRBJ2-3; TCRdb returns TRBD1, unconfirmable since there is no DNA. The CDR3 is 13 residues long. CDR1 is SQVTM and CDR2 is ANQGSEA in the germline V gene. CDR3 in amino acids: CSADPAGRDTQYF.

V usage is TRBV7-8 and J usage is TRBJ1-1; TCRdb returns TRBD1, unconfirmable since there is no DNA. This CDR3 spans 13 amino acids. Germline values: CDR1 SGHVS, CDR2 FQNEAQ. The CDR3 sequence is CASSFQGRTEAFF.

The rearrangement uses TRBV18 and TRBJ2-7; TCRdb indicates TRBD2, and absent DNA this call remains unverified. The germline gives CDR1 KGHSH, CDR2 LQKENI. The CDR3 covers 16 residues. CDR3 amino acids: CASSSRTGLESYEQYF.

The chain recombines TRBV7-3 with TRBJ2-3; there is no DNA to check the TCRdb D call of TRBD1. CDR3 length equals 15 residues. Germline CDR1 and CDR2: SGHTA and FQGTGA. CDR3 sequence reads: CASSSTVQEKNTQYF.

This sequence joins TRBV20-1 and TRBJ2-7; TCRdb calls TRBD1, which cannot be checked without DNA. Germline CDR1 DFQATT, CDR2 SNEGSKA (reference sequence). This CDR3 comprises 13 residues. The CDR3 spells CSAPNEGAGEQYF.

This chain links TRBV5-1 with TRBJ2-6; no DNA is available, so the TRBD1 call from TCRdb remains unchecked. This CDR3 is 17 amino acids long. Germline CDR1 SGHRS, CDR2 YFSETQ. CDR3 sequence reads: CASSSGVFSSGANVLTF.

V gene TRBV12-3 or TRBV12-4 combines with J gene TRBJ2-7. This CDR3 has 13 amino acids. CDR3 residues: CASSLKRTYEQYF.

The V and J genes are TRBV6-5 and TRBJ1-5; the TRBD1 assignment by TCRdb is unverifiable without DNA. The CDR3 has 13 residues. Looked up from germline, CDR1 is MNHEY and CDR2 is SVGAGI. The CDR3 is CASSYDVRQPQHF.